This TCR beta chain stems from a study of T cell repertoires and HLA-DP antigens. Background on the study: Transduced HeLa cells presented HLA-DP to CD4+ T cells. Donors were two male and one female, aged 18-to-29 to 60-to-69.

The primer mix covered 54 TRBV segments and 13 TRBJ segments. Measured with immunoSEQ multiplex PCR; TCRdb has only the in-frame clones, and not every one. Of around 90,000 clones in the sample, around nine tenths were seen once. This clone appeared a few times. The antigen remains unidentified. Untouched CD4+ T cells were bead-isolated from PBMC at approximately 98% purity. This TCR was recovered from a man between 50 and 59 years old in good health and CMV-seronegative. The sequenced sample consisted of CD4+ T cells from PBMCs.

DNA for the CDR3: TGTGCCAGCAGCGTAGGTAGCGGGGGGCGGGATACGCAGTATTTT. Its protein is CASSVGSGGRDTQYF. This chain links TRBV9 with TRBJ2-3, with TRBD2 matching 10 bases. Germline V lookup: CDR1 SGDLS, CDR2 YYNGEE. J gave up 6 bases and V 0 bases, and 4 bases lay outside the gene matches. This CDR3 contains 15 residues.